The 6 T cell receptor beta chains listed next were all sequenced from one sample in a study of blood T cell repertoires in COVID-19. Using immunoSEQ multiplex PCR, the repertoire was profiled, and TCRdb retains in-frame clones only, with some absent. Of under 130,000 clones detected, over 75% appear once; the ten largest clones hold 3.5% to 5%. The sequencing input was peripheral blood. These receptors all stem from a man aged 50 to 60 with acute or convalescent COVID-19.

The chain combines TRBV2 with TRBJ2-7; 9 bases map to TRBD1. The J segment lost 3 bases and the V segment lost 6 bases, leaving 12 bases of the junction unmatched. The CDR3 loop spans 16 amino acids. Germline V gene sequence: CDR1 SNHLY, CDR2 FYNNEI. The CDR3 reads CASRVRDRASNYEQYF. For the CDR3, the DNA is TGTGCCAGCAGGGTCCGGGACAGGGCTTCGAACTACGAGCAGTACTTC.

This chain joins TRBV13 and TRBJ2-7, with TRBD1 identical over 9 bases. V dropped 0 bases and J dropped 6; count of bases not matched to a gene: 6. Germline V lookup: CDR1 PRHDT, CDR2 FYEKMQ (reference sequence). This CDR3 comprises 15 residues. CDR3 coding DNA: TGTGCCAGCAGCTTAGGCCGCACAGGGGGCGGCGAGCAGTACTTC. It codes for CASSLGRTGGGEQYF.

The CDR3 DNA is TGTGCCAGCAGCCAAGCGGAGACCCAGTACTTC. Translating gives CASSQAETQYF. The chain uses TRBV14 and TRBJ2-5, with D unclear. Germline CDR1 and CDR2: SGHDN and FVKESK. The CDR3 runs 11 residues. V was pared by 1 base and J by 5 bases, with 2 bases between.

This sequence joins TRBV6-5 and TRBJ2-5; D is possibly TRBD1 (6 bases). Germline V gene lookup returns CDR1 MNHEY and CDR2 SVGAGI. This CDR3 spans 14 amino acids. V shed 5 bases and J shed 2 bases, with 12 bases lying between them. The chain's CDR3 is CASSPLDRQETQYF. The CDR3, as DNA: TGTGCCAGCAGTCCCCTGGACAGACAAGAGACCCAGTACTTC.

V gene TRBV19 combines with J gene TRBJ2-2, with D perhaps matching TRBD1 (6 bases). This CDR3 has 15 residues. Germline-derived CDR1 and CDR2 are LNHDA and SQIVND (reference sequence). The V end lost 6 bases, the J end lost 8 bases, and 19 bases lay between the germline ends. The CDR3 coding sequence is TGTGCCAGTAGCCAAAGGACAGTACTATCGGGGGAGCTGTTTTTT. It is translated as CASSQRTVLSGELFF. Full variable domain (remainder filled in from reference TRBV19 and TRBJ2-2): DGGITQSPKYLFRKEGQNVTLSCEQNLNHDAMYWYRQDPGQGLRLIYYSQIVNDFQKGDIAEGYSVSREKKESFPLTVTSAQKNPTAFYLCASSQRTVLSGELFFGEGSRLTVL.

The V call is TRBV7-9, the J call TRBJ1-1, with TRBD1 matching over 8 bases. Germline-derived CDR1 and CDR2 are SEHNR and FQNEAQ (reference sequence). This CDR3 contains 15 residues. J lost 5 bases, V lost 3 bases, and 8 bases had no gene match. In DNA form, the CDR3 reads TGTGCCAGCAGCTTCCTTGGACAGGGATTAACTGAAGCTTTCTTT. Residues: CASSFLGQGLTEAFF.